This entry lists 14 T cell receptor beta chains sequenced from one sample in a study of radiotherapy plus CTLA-4 blockade in lung cancer. Assay used: immunoSEQ multiplex PCR; TCRdb lists only in-frame clones, some missing. The sample carries 11,000 to 15,000 clones, 72% recorded once. This specimen was peripheral blood, taken from a patient treated with radiotherapy plus ipilimumab. All receptors come from a human donor with non-small cell lung cancer whose response to radiotherapy plus ipilimumab could not be evaluated.

The genes are TRBV9 and TRBJ1-1; D uncertain. Germline V lookup: CDR1 SGDLS, CDR2 YYNGEE. V shed 0 bases and J shed 2 bases, with 8 bases lying between them. The CDR3 contains 14 residues. The CDR3 bases are TGTGCCAGCAGCGTAGGTCCGGGAAACACTGAAGCTTTCTTT. Amino acids: CASSVGPGNTEAFF.

V is TRBV9 and J is TRBJ2-1; possibly TRBD1 for D (6 bases). The V gene's germline CDR1 is SGDLS and CDR2 YYNGEE. The V and J ends lost 0 bases and 8 bases respectively, with 15 bases between them. CDR3 length: 15 amino acids. The CDR3 nucleotides are TGTGCCAGCAGCGTAGGGGCAGGGGCAGGATATGAGCAGTTCTTC. Amino acids: CASSVGAGAGYEQFF.

This clone was recorded at least ten times. The gene calls are TRBV19 and TRBJ1-3; D gene ambiguous. Germline CDR1 LNHDA, CDR2 SQIVND (reference sequence). V lost 4 bases, J lost 0 bases, and 10 bases lay in between. The CDR3 spans 15 residues. As DNA, the CDR3 is TGTGCCAGTAGTAGTCTACAGAGCTCTGGAAACACCATATATTTT. It is translated as CASSSLQSSGNTIYF. The full variable domain, rest sourced from reference TRBV19 and TRBJ1-3, is DGGITQSPKYLFRKEGQNVTLSCEQNLNHDAMYWYRQDPGQGLRLIYYSQIVNDFQKGDIAEGYSVSREKKESFPLTVTSAQKNPTAFYLCASSSLQSSGNTIYFGEGSWLTVV.

V usage is TRBV7-9 and J usage is TRBJ2-7; D is undetermined. V lost 2 bases, J lost 3 bases, and 11 bases lay in between. Germline CDR1 is SEHNR and CDR2 is FQNEAQ (reference sequence). The CDR3 is made up of 14 amino acids. CDR3 DNA: TGTGCCAGCAGCTTAATAGGTACAGTCTACGAGCAGTACTTC. This translates into CASSLIGTVYEQYF.

The chain carries TRBV5-6 and TRBJ1-1; 10 positions match TRBD1. J gave up 4 bases and V 4 bases, and 10 bases lay outside the gene matches. The CDR3 extends over 16 amino acids. From germline, CDR1 is SGHDT and CDR2 YYEEEE. The DNA for the CDR3 is TGTGCCAGCAGCCGAGACAGGGGGCGATTAGTCACTGAAGCTTTCTTT. Protein: CASSRDRGRLVTEAFF.

This clone was observed a handful of times. This rearrangement joins TRBV7-3 to TRBJ2-5; TRBD2 aligns across 13 bases. The V gene's germline CDR1 is SGHTA and CDR2 FQGTGA. This CDR3 region has 15 residues. V dropped 5 bases and J dropped 3; count of bases not matched to a gene: 3. DNA of the CDR3: TGTGCCAGCAGCATAGGGACTAGCGGGGAAGAGACCCAGTACTTC. This gives the protein CASSIGTSGEETQYF.

In its sample, this clone was seen a few times. The rearrangement links TRBV9 to TRBJ1-5; 7 bases agree with TRBD1. The CDR3 is 14 amino acids. CDR1 and CDR2 (germline): SGDLS, YYNGEE. With V trimmed by 3 bases and J by 5 bases, 5 bases remained unmatched. DNA for the CDR3: TGTGCCAGCAGCGAAACAGGGGACTATCAGCCCCAGCATTTT. Amino acid sequence: CASSETGDYQPQHF.

The chain couples TRBV15 to TRBJ2-1; 7 nucleotides agree with TRBD1. Germline values: CDR1 LNHNV, CDR2 YYDKDF (reference sequence). This CDR3 contains 15 residues. The ends lost 1 base at V and 2 bases at J; junction bases unmatched: 2. CDR3 region: CATSRGDSTYNEQFF. The CDR3 DNA follows: TGTGCCACCAGCAGAGGGGACAGCACCTACAATGAGCAGTTCTTC. The entire variable domain, with the rest obtained from reference TRBV15 and TRBJ2-1, is as follows: DAMVIQNPRYQVTQFGKPVTLSCSQTLNHNVMYWYQQKSSQAPKLLFHYYDKDFNNEADTPDNFQSRRPNTSFCFLDIRSPGLGDTAMYLCATSRGDSTYNEQFFGPGTRLTVL.

The rearrangement uses TRBV15 and TRBJ2-5; tentatively, D is TRBD1 (6 bases). V was clipped by 1 base and J by 3 bases, with 12 bases between them. This CDR3 comprises 15 residues. Germline V gene data show CDR1 as LNHNV and CDR2 as YYDKDF (reference sequence). The CDR3 DNA sequence: TGTGCCACCAGCAGAGTCCCGGACAGTAAAGAGACCCAGTACTTC. It specifies CATSRVPDSKETQYF.

V and J are TRBV5-8 and TRBJ1-1; a weak D match, TRBD1 (6 bases). The germline V and J ends were trimmed by 4 bases and 2 bases, with 21 bases remaining between them. The CDR3 totals 17 residues. Germline V CDR1 and CDR2: SGHTS, YDEGEE. As DNA, the CDR3 is TGTGCCAGCAGCGCAAGGAGGACAGCCTCGCCCAACACTGAAGCTTTCTTT. This translates into CASSARRTASPNTEAFF.

The V gene is TRBV9, the J gene TRBJ2-7; 12 nucleotides line up with TRBD2. The CDR3 consists of 18 residues. V shed 3 bases, J shed 5 bases, and the junction held 15 bases outside the gene matches. The germline V gene encodes CDR1 SGDLS and CDR2 YYNGEE. CDR3 sequence: CASSGWTSGDPGWHEQYF. For the CDR3, the DNA is TGTGCCAGCAGCGGATGGACTAGCGGGGACCCAGGTTGGCACGAGCAGTACTTC.

The rearrangement links TRBV28 to TRBJ1-1; D perhaps matches TRBD1 (6 bases). The germline V gene has CDR1 MDHEN and CDR2 SYDVKM. Between the trimmed V and J ends, which lost 6 bases and 4 bases, there was a span of 12 bases. The CDR3 is 13 residues long. CDR3 protein: CASRPQGLTEAFF. The CDR3 DNA is TGTGCCAGCAGACCTCAGGGGCTCACTGAAGCTTTCTTT.

The chain joins TRBV5-1 to TRBJ2-2; tentative D call: TRBD2 (5 bases). V was clipped by 5 bases and J by 1 base, with 12 bases between them. CDR1 is SGHRS and CDR2 is YFSETQ in the germline V gene. This CDR3 comprises 15 residues. The CDR3 coding sequence is TGCGCCAGCAGGTCGTTGGCGGGGAACACCGGGGAGCTGTTTTTT. Protein: CASRSLAGNTGELFF.

The J gene is TRBJ1-4, the V gene TRBV2; 11 bases fit TRBD1. The germline V gene has CDR1 SNHLY and CDR2 FYNNEI. The CDR3 totals 14 residues. The V gene end was trimmed by 4 bases and the J gene end by 7 bases; junction bases not matched to a gene: 2. CDR3 DNA sequence: TGTGCCAGCAGTGGGACAGGGGGCGTTGAAAAACTGTTTTTT. It yields the protein CASSGTGGVEKLFF.